This T cell receptor (beta chain) was sequenced in a study of T cells in localized non-small cell lung cancer. Regarding the study as a whole: The appearance of a median roughly 53 of the top 100 tumor clones was seen in adjacent lung.

The CDR3 is 18 amino acids. Germline loops: CDR1 MNHEY, CDR2 SMNVEV (reference sequence). With 5 bases clipped from V and 3 bases from J, the junction kept 16 bases outside the gene matches. The assay was immunoSEQ multiplex PCR, and TCRdb's table has in-frame clones only and misses some. Of roughly 30,000 clones listed, approximately 91% are singletons. Comment on this clone: What it binds is not known.

This chain connects TRBV27 to TRBJ1-5; 7 bases match TRBD1. The receptor was derived from a woman between 35 and 75 years old with stage III lung adenocarcinoma. The sequenced sample was peripheral blood mononuclear cells, obtained before any cancer treatment. This chain's CDR3 is CASSDITGQYSSNQPQHF. The CDR3 region has the DNA TGTGCCAGCAGTGACATTACGGGACAGTATAGTTCCAATCAGCCCCAGCATTTT.